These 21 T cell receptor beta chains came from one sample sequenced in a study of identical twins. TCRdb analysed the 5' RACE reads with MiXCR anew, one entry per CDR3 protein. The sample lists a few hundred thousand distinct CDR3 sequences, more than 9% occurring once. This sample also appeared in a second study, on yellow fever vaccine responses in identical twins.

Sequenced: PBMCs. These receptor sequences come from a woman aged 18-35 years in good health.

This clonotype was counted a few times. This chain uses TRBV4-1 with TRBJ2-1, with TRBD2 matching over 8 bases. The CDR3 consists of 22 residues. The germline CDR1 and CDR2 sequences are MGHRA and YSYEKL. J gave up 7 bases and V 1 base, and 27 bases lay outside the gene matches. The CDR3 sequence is CASSQVDSGTAFSFDPPNEQFF. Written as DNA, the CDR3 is TGCGCCAGCAGCCAAGTTGATAGCGGGACCGCTTTTTCCTTCGATCCCCCAAATGAGCAGTTCTTC.

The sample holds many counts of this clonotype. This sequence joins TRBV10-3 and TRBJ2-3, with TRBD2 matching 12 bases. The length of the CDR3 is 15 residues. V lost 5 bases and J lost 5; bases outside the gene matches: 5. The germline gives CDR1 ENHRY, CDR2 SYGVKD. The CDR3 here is CAISPSGGVGDTQYF. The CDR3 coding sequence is TGTGCCATCAGTCCTAGCGGGGGGGTAGGAGATACGCAGTATTTT.

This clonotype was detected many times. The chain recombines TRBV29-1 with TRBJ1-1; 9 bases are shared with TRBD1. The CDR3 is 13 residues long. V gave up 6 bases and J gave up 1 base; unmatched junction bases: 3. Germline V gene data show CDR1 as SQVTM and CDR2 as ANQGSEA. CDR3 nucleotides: TGCAGCGTAGGACAGGGGAAGAACACTGAAGCTTTCTTT. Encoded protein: CSVGQGKNTEAFF. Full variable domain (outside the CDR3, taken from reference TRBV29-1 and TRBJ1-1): SAVISQKPSRDICQRGTSLTIQCQVDSQVTMMFWYRQQPGQSLTLIATANQGSEATYESGFVIDKFPISRPNLTFSTLTVSNMSPEDSSIYLCSVGQGKNTEAFFGQGTRLTVV.

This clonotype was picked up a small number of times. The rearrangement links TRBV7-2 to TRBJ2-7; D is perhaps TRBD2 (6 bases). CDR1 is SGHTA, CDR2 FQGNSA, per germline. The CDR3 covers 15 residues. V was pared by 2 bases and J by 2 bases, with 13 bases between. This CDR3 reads CASSLRAGLTYEQYF. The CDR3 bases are TGTGCCAGCAGCTTACGCGCGGGACTCACCTACGAGCAGTACTTC.

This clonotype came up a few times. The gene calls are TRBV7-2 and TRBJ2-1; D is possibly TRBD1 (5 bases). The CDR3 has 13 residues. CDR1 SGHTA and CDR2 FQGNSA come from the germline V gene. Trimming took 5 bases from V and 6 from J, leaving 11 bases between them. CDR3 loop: CASSLGALNEQFF. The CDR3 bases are TGTGCCAGCAGCCTAGGGGCCCTCAATGAGCAGTTCTTC.

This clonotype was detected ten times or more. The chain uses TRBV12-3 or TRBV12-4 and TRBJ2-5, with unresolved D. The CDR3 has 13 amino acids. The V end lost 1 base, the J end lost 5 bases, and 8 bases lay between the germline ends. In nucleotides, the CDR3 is TGTGCCAGCAGTTTAGGATCTATGGAGACCCAGTACTTC. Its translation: CASSLGSMETQYF.

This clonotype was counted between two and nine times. CDR3 region: CASSPLGSYLWTDTQYF. The CDR3 DNA reads TGTGCCAGCAGCCCACTCGGGTCCTACCTTTGGACAGATACGCAGTATTTT. This chain links TRBV7-2 with TRBJ2-3, with no clear D. The germline CDR1 and CDR2 sequences are SGHTA and FQGNSA. CDR3 length equals 17 residues. V lost 5 bases, J lost 3 bases, and 21 bases lay in between.

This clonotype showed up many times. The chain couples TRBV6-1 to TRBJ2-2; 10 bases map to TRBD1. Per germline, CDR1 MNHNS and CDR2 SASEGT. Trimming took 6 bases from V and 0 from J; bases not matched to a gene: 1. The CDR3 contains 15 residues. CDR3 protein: CASRGTGANTGELFF. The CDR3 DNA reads TGTGCCAGCAGGGGGACAGGGGCGAACACCGGGGAGCTGTTTTTT.

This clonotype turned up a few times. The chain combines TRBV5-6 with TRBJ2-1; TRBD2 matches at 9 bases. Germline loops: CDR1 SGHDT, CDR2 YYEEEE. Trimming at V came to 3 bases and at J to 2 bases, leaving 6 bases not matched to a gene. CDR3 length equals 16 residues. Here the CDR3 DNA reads TGTGCCAGCAGCTCCATACGACTAGCGGCCTACAATGAGCAGTTCTTC. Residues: CASSSIRLAAYNEQFF.

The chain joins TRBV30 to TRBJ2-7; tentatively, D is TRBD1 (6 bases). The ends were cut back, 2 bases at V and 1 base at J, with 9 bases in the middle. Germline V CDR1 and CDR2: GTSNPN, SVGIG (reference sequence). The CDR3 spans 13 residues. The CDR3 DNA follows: TGTGCCTGGAGTCCGGACAGTTCCTACGAGCAGTACTTC. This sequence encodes CAWSPDSSYEQYF.

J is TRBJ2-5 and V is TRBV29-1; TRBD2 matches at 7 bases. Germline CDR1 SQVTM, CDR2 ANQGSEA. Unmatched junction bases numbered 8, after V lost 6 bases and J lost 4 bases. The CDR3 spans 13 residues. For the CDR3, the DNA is TGCAGCGTGGAGGAGGGGAGGGTAGAGACCCAGTACTTC. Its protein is CSVEEGRVETQYF. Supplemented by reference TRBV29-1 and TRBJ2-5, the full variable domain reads SAVISQKPSRDICQRGTSLTIQCQVDSQVTMMFWYRQQPGQSLTLIATANQGSEATYESGFVIDKFPISRPNLTFSTLTVSNMSPEDSSIYLCSVEEGRVETQYFGPGTRLLVL.

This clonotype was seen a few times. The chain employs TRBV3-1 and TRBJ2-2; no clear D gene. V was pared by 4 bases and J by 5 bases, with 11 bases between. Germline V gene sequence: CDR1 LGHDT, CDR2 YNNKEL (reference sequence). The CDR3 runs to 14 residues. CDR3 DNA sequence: TGTGCCAGCAGCCGCCTTGCGGCTACCGGGGAGCTGTTTTTT. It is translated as CASSRLAATGELFF.

The CDR3 nucleotides read TGTGCCAGCAGTTACACCCCGGACCCGCGGGAGACCCAGTACTTC. Translation: CASSYTPDPRETQYF. The chain joins TRBV6-5 to TRBJ2-5; D remains ambiguous. The CDR3 is 15 amino acids. Germline CDR1 and CDR2: MNHEY and SVGAGI. Deletions cut 2 bases from V and 5 bases from J, with 15 bases between.

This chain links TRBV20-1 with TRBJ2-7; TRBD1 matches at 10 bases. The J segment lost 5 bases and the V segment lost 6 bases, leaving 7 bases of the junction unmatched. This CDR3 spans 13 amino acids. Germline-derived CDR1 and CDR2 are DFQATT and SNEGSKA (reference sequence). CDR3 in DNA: TGCAGTGCCACCGGGACAGGGGACCACGAGCAGTACTTC. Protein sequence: CSATGTGDHEQYF.

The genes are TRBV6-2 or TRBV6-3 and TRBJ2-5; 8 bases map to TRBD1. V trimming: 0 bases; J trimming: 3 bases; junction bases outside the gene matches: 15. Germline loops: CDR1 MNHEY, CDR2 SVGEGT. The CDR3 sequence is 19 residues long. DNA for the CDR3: TGTGCCAGCAGTTACTCGAATCCGCCCACGGACAGGGTGGAAGAGACCCAGTACTTC. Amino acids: CASSYSNPPTDRVEETQYF.

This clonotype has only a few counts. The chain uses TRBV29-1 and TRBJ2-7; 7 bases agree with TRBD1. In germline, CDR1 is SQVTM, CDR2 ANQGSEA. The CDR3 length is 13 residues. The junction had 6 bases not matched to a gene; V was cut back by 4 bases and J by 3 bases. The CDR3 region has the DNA TGCAGCGTTGCGGTGGGACAGATCTACGAGCAGTACTTC. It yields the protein CSVAVGQIYEQYF.

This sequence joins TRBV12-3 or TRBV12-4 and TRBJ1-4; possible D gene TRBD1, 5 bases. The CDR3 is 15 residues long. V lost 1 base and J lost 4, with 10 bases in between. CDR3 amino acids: CASSLDGTDNEKLFF. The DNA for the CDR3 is TGTGCCAGCAGTTTAGATGGGACGGATAATGAAAAACTGTTTTTT.

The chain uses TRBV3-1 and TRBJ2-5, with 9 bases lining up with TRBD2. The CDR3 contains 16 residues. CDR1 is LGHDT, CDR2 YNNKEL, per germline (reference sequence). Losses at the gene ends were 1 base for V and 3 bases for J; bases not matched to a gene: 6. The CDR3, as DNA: TGTGCCAGCAGCCAAGCAGCGGGAGGAGGAGAAGAGACCCAGTACTTC. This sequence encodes CASSQAAGGGEETQYF.

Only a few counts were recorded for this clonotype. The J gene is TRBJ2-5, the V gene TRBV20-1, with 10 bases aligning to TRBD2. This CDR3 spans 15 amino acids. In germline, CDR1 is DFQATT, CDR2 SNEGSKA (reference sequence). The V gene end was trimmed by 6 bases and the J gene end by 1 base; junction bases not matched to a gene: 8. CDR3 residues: CSARTPSGSQETQYF. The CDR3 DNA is TGCAGTGCCCGGACGCCTAGCGGGAGCCAAGAGACCCAGTACTTC.

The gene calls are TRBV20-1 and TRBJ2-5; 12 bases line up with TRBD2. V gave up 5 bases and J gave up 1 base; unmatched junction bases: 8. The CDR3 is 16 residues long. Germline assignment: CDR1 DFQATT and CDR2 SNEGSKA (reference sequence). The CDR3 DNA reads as TGCAGTGCTTCACCACTAGCGGGAGGAGTCCAAGAGACCCAGTACTTC. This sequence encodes CSASPLAGGVQETQYF.

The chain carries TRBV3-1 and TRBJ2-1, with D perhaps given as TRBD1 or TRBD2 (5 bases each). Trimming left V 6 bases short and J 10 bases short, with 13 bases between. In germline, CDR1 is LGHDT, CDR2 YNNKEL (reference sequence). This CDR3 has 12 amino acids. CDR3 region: CASRELWGEQFF. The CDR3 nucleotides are TGTGCCAGCAGAGAGCTTTGGGGGGAGCAGTTCTTC.